Each of the 3 T cell receptor beta chains below was sequenced from the same sample in a study of OX40 agonist ivuxolimab in advanced cancers. Method: immunoSEQ multiplex PCR; TCRdb's copy keeps in-frame clones and lacks some. Counted here are about 70,000 clones, about 86% occurring once; the ten biggest clones make up roughly 3%. Sequenced here: CD4+ or CD8+ T cells sorted from blood, sampled in a trial of the OX40 agonist ivuxolimab. These receptors originate from an adult with an advanced solid tumor such as melanoma, head and neck, liver or kidney cancer.

CDR3 residues: CASSPQNEQFF. The CDR3 region has the DNA TGTGCCAGCAGCCCTCAAAATGAGCAGTTCTTC. The chain uses TRBV11-3 and TRBJ2-1, with D hard to call. The V and J ends lost 5 bases and 7 bases respectively, with 6 bases between them. The CDR3 is made up of 11 amino acids. The germline V gene encodes CDR1 SGHNT and CDR2 YENEEA. The complete variable domain, with remaining parts taken from reference TRBV11-3 and TRBJ2-1, reads EAGVVQSPRYKIIEKKQPVAFWCNPISGHNTLYWYLQNLGQGPELLIRYENEEAVDDSQLPKDRFSAERLKGVDSTLKIQPAELGDSAVYLCASSPQNEQFFGPGTRLTVL.

The rearrangement uses TRBV11-2 and TRBJ2-1; 11 positions agree with TRBD1. This CDR3 spans 16 amino acids. Germline loops: CDR1 SGHAT, CDR2 FQNNGV. Trimming removed 3 bases from V and 5 bases from J; junction bases left unmatched: 6. CDR3 in amino acids: CASSFRTGGLHNEQFF. The CDR3 coding sequence is TGTGCCAGCAGCTTTAGGACAGGGGGCCTCCACAATGAGCAGTTCTTC.

The chain carries TRBV10-3 and TRBJ2-1; TRBD2 matches at 10 bases. Per germline, CDR1 ENHRY and CDR2 SYGVKD. V lost 9 bases and J lost 9; bases outside the gene matches: 11. The length of the CDR3 is 14 residues. The CDR3 protein is CAIVAGGPNREQFF. The DNA for the CDR3 is TGTGCCATAGTAGCGGGGGGCCCTAATCGTGAGCAGTTCTTC.